These 10 T cell receptor beta chains were sequenced from one sample in a study of vaccination and CD4 T cells after COVID-19. Treatment here: roughly 11-day PBMC culture with coronavirus spike peptide pools or control peptides (ViraFEST assay). Antigens of these TCRs are unknown. Cultured CD4+ T cells had their DNA profiled by the Oncomine TCR Beta short-read assay. TCRdb reprocessed the PCR reads with MiXCR, giving one entry per CDR3 protein. The sample carries around 10,000 distinct CDR3 sequences, 44% recorded once. The sequencing sample was made of CD4+ T cells from blood, cultured in vitro. The receptors here all came from a human donor who had recovered from COVID-19.

This clonotype has more than one count but fewer than ten. The chain is built from TRBV7-2 and TRBJ1-2; D unresolved. CDR3 length: 13 residues. Trimming stripped 1 base from V and 7 bases from J, with 10 bases between. Germline CDR1 reads SGHTA; CDR2 reads FQGNSA. DNA for the CDR3: TGTGCCAGCAGCTTAGATCCGTTTGGTGGCTACACCTTC. This translates into CASSLDPFGGYTF.

V and J are TRBV15 and TRBJ1-1, with TRBD1 as a possible D gene (5 bases). The V and J ends lost 2 bases and 0 bases respectively, with 16 bases between them. Germline V CDR1 and CDR2: LNHNV, YYDKDF (reference sequence). The CDR3 is 17 amino acids. The CDR3, as DNA: TGTGCCACCAGCAGATACCCGACCGGGACCGTGAACACTGAAGCTTTCTTT. It codes for CATSRYPTGTVNTEAFF.

J is TRBJ2-1 and V is TRBV5-1; D is perhaps TRBD1 or TRBD2 (5 bases each). Germline V gene sequence: CDR1 SGHRS, CDR2 YFSETQ. The CDR3 runs 13 residues. V dropped 3 bases and J dropped 2 bases, with 6 bases sitting between them. CDR3 sequence (DNA): TGCGCCAGCAGCTCGGGACCCTACAATGAGCAGTTCTTC. It yields the protein CASSSGPYNEQFF.

This sequence joins TRBV15 and TRBJ2-3; D gene uncertain. The V gene's germline CDR1 is LNHNV and CDR2 YYDKDF (reference sequence). The ends were cut back, 3 bases at V and 5 bases at J, with 9 bases in the middle. The CDR3 loop spans 13 amino acids. CDR3: CATSSSPLDTQYF. CDR3 DNA: TGTGCCACCAGCAGTTCCCCACTAGATACGCAGTATTTT.

The chain combines TRBV30 with TRBJ2-3; TRBD1 or TRBD2 may be the D gene (6 bases each). The V gene lost 3 bases and the J gene lost 0 bases, with 19 bases spanning the gap. The germline V gene encodes CDR1 GTSNPN and CDR2 SVGIG (reference sequence). The CDR3 totals 17 residues. CDR3 sequence: CAWRGVGGRASTDTQYF. The CDR3 DNA reads as TGTGCCTGGAGGGGGGTCGGGGGCAGAGCTAGCACAGATACGCAGTATTTT. The entire variable domain, with the rest obtained from reference TRBV30 and TRBJ2-3, is as follows: SQTIHQWPATLVQPVGSPLSLECTVEGTSNPNLYWYRQAAGRGLQLLFYSVGIGQISSEVPQNLSASRPQDRQFILSSKKLLLSDSGFYLCAWRGVGGRASTDTQYFGPGTRLTVL.

V usage is TRBV14 and J usage is TRBJ2-7, with 10 nucleotides matching TRBD2. The V segment lost 4 bases and the J segment 3 bases; nucleotides outside the gene matches: 12. Germline V gene data show CDR1 as SGHDN and CDR2 as FVKESK. CDR3 length: 17 residues. The CDR3 spells CASSPYRSASGGYEQYF. The CDR3 DNA follows: TGTGCCAGCAGCCCCTATCGCTCGGCTAGCGGGGGCTACGAGCAGTACTTC. Full variable domain (rest looked up from reference TRBV14 and TRBJ2-7): EAGVTQFPSHSVIEKGQTVTLRCDPISGHDNLYWYRRVMGKEIKFLLHFVKESKQDESGMPNNRFLAERTGGTYSTLKVQPAELEDSGVYFCASSPYRSASGGYEQYFGPGTRLTVT.

The chain uses TRBV4-2 and TRBJ1-6, with no clear D. The CDR3 extends over 15 amino acids. Trimming removed 0 bases from V and 7 bases from J, with 10 bases in between. Germline V gene data show CDR1 as LGHNA and CDR2 as YNFKEQ. CDR3 protein: CASSQDPGPNSPLHF. In DNA form, the CDR3 reads TGTGCCAGCAGCCAAGACCCAGGACCCAATTCACCCCTCCACTTT.

The chain has TRBV27 and TRBJ1-5, with 7 positions matching TRBD1. The length of the CDR3 is 15 residues. In germline, CDR1 is MNHEY, CDR2 SMNVEV (reference sequence). V gave up 3 bases and J gave up 6 bases; unmatched junction bases: 8. CDR3 sequence (DNA): TGTGCCAGCAGTTTGGAGGGGGCGCAGGGTCAGCCCCAGCATTTT. Protein sequence: CASSLEGAQGQPQHF.

This clonotype was detected only once. The chain has TRBV6-1 and TRBJ2-3; D unclear. Trimming shortened V by 6 bases and J by 0 bases, and 10 bases separated the two germline ends. The CDR3 sequence is 14 residues long. Looked up from germline, CDR1 is MNHNS and CDR2 is SASEGT. The CDR3 nucleotides read TGTGCCAGCAGCCTTTTCGGAAGCACAGATACGCAGTATTTT. Translated, it gives CASSLFGSTDTQYF.

The J gene is TRBJ1-1, the V gene TRBV10-3; weak D call: TRBD1 (6 bases). Germline CDR1 and CDR2: ENHRY and SYGVKD. This CDR3 comprises 12 residues. Deletions cut 9 bases from V and 2 bases from J, with 10 bases between. CDR3 protein: CAIGQLNTEAFF. The CDR3 region has the DNA TGTGCCATAGGACAGCTTAACACTGAAGCTTTCTTT.